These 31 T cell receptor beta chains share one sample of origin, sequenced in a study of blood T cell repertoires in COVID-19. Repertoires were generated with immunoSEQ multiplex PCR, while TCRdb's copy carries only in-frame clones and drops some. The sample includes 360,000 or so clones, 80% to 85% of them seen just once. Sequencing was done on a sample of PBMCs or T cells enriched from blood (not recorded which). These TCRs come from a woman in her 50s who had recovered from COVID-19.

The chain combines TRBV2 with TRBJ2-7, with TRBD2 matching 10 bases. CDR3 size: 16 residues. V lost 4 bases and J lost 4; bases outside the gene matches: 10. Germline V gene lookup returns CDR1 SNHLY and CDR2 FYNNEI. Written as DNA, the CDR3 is TGTGCCAGCAGTGCCGGGTGGCTAGCGGGAGTGTACGAGCAGTACTTC. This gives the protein CASSAGWLAGVYEQYF.

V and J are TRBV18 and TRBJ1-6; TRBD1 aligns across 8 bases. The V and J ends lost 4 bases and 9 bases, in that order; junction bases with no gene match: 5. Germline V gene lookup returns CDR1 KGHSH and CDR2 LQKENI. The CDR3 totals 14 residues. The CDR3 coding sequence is TGTGCCAGCTCACAACAGGGGGTGAGTTCACCCCTCCACTTT. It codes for CASSQQGVSSPLHF.

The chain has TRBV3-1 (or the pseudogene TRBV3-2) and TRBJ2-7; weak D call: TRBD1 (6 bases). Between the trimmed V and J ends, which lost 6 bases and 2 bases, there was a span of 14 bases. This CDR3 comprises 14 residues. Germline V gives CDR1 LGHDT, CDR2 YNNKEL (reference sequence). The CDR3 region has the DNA TGTGCCAGCAGAAAAGCGCCAGGGGCCTACGAGCAGTACTTC. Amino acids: CASRKAPGAYEQYF.

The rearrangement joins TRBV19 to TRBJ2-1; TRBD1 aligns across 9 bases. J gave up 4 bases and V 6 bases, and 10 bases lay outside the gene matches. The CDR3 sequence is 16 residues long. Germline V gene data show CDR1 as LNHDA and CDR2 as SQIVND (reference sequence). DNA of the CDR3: TGTGCCAGTAGAACACAGGGGGCAGACCGGTACAATGAGCAGTTCTTC. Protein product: CASRTQGADRYNEQFF.

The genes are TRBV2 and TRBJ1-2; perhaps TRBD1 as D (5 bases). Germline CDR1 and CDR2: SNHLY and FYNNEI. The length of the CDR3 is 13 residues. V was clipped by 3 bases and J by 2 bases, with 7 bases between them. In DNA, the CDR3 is TGTGCCAGCAGTGACAGGGCCAACTATGGCTACACCTTC. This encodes CASSDRANYGYTF.

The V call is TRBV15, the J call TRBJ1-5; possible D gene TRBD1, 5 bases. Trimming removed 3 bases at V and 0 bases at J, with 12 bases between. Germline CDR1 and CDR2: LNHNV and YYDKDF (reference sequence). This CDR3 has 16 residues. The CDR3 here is CATSRAVGASNQPQHF. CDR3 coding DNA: TGTGCCACCAGCAGGGCGGTAGGGGCTAGCAATCAGCCCCAGCATTTT.

The CDR3 sequence is CASSQEGLAGVNTGELFF. The CDR3 coding sequence is TGTGCCAGCAGCCAAGAAGGACTAGCGGGAGTTAACACCGGGGAGCTGTTTTTT. The chain carries TRBV3-1 (or the pseudogene TRBV3-2) and TRBJ2-2; 13 bases line up with TRBD2. This CDR3 is built from 18 residues. V lost 0 bases to trimming and J lost 2 bases; unmatched junction nucleotides: 3. CDR1 and CDR2 from the germline V gene are LGHDT and YNNKEL (reference sequence).

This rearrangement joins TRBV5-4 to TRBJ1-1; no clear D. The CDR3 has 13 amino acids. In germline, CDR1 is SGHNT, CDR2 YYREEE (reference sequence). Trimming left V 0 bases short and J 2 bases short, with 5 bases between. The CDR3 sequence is CASSLALNTEAFF. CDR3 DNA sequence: TGTGCCAGCAGCTTGGCTCTAAACACTGAAGCTTTCTTT.

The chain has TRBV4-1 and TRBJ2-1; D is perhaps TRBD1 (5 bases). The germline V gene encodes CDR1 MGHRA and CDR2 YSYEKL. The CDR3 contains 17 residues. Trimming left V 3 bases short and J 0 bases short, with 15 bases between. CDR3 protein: CASSHNQQATSYNEQFF. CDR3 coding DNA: TGCGCCAGCAGCCACAACCAACAGGCTACCTCCTACAATGAGCAGTTCTTC.

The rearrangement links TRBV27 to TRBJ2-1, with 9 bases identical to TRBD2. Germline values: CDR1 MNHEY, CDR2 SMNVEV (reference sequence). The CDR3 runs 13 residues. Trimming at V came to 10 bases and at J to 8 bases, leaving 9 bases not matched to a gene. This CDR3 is CATRGSGSYEQFF. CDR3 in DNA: TGTGCCACCCGAGGTAGCGGGAGCTATGAGCAGTTCTTC.

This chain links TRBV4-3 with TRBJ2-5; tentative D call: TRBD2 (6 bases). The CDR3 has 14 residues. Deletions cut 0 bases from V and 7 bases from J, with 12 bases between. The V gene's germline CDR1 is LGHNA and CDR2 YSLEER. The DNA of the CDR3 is TGCGCCAGCAGCCAAGATAGCGGAGCGGGGACCCAGTACTTC. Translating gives CASSQDSGAGTQYF.

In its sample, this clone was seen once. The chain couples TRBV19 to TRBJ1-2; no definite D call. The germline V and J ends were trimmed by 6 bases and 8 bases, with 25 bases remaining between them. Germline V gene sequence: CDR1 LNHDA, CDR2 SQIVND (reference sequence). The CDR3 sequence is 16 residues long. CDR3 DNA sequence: TGTGCCAGTAGCCCCGGGGATAGGGTCCCATTTGGGGGCTACACCTTC. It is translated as CASSPGDRVPFGGYTF.

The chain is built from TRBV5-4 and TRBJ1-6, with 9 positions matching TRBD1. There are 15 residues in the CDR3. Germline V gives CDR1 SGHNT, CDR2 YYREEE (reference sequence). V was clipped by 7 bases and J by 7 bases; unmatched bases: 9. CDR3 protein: CASHAGTGRNSPLHF. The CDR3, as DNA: TGTGCCAGCCATGCCGGGACAGGGAGGAATTCACCCCTCCACTTT.

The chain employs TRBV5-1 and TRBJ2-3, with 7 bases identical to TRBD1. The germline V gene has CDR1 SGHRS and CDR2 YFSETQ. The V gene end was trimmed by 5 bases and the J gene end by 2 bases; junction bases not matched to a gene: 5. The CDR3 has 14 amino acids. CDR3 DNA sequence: TGCGCCAGCAGTCAGGGGGAGTACACAGATACGCAGTATTTT. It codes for CASSQGEYTDTQYF.

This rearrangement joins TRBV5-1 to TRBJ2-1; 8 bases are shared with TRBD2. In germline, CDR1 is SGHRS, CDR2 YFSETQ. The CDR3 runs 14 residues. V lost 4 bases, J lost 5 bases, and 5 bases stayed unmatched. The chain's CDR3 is CASSLGLEHNEQFF. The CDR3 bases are TGCGCCAGCAGCCTGGGACTAGAGCACAATGAGCAGTTCTTC.

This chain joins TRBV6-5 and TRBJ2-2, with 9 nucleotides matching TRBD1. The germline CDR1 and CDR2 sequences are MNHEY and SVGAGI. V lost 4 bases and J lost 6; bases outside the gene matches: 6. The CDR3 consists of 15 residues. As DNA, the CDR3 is TGTGCCAGCAGTTTGGGACAGGGAGTAGCCGGGGAGCTGTTTTTT. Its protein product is CASSLGQGVAGELFF.

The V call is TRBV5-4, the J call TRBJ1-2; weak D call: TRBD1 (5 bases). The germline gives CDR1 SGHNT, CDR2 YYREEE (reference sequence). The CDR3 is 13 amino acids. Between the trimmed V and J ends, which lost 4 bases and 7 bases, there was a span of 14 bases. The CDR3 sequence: CASSPPGLAGYTF. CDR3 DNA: TGTGCCAGCAGCCCTCCGGGACTGGCTGGCTACACCTTC.

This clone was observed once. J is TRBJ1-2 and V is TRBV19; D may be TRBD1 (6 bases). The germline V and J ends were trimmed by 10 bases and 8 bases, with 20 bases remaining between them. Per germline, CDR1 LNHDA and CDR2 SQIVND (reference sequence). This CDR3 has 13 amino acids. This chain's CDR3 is CATTAAGTLGYTF. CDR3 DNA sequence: TGTGCCACTACAGCAGCTGGGACACTAGGCTACACCTTC.

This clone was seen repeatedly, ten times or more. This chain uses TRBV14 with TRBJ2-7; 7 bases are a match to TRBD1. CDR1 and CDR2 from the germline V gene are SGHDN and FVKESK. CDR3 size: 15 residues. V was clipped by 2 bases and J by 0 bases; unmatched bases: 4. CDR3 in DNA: TGTGCCAGCAGCCAAAACGGGACAGACTCCTACGAGCAGTACTTC. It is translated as CASSQNGTDSYEQYF.

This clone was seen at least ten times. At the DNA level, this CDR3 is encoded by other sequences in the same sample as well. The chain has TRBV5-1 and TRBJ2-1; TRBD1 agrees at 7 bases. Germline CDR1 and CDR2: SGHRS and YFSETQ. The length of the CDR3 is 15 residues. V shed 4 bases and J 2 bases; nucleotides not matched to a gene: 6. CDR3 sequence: CASSSTGDPYNEQFF. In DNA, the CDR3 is TGCGCCAGCAGCAGCACAGGGGACCCCTACAATGAGCAGTTCTTC.

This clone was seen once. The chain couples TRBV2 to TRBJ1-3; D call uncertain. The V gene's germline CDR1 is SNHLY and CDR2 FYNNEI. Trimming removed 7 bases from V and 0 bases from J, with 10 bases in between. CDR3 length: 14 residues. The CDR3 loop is CASIPQVSGNTIYF. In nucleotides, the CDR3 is TGTGCCAGCATCCCCCAGGTCTCTGGAAACACCATATATTTT.

The CDR3 nucleotides are TGTGCCAGTAGTAGAGGTGTTCGGGATACGCAGTATTTT. Its protein product is CASSRGVRDTQYF. The genes are TRBV19 and TRBJ2-3; D not resolved. CDR3 size: 13 residues. Germline CDR1 is LNHDA and CDR2 is SQIVND (reference sequence). With 4 bases removed from V and 6 bases from J, the gap between germline ends came to 11 bases.

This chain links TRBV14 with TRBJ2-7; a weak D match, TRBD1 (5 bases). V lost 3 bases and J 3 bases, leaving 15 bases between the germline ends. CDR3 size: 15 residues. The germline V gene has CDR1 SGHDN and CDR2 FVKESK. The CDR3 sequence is CASSQTAGILYEQYF. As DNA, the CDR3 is TGTGCCAGCAGCCAGACTGCAGGGATACTCTACGAGCAGTACTTC.

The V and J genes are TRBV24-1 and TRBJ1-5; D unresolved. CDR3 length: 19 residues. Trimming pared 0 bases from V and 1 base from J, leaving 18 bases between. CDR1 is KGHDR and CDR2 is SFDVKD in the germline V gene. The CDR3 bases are TGTGCCACCAGTGATTTGGGGTCTGGAGCGGGAAACAGCAATCAGCCCCAGCATTTT. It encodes CATSDLGSGAGNSNQPQHF.

The CDR3 here is CASSRGQGTENTEAFF. The CDR3 bases are TGTGCCAGCAGTCGAGGACAGGGGACGGAGAACACTGAAGCTTTCTTT. This chain links TRBV5-4 with TRBJ1-1; TRBD1 matches at 9 bases. Germline CDR1 is SGHNT and CDR2 is YYREEE (reference sequence). Trimming cost V 5 bases and J 1 base; bases outside gene matches: 9. There are 16 residues in the CDR3.

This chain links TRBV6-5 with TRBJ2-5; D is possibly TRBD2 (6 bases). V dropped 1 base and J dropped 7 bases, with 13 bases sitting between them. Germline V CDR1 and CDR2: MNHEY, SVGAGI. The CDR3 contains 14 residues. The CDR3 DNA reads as TGTGCCAGCAGTTACTTCAGGCTCGGGGGGACCCAGTACTTC. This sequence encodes CASSYFRLGGTQYF.

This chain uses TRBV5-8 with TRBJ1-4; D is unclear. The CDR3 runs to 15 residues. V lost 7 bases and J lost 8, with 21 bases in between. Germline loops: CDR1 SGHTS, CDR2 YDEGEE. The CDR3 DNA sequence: TGTGCCAGCCGATTTGGAGGAGGCTTTGAAGAAAAACTGTTTTTT. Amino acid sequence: CASRFGGGFEEKLFF.

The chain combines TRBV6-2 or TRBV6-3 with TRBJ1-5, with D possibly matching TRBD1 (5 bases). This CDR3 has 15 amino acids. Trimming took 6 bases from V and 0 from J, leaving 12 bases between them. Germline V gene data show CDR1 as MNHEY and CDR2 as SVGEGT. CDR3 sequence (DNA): TGTGCCAGCAGCAAGGGGCTTTATAGCAATCAGCCCCAGCATTTT. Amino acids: CASSKGLYSNQPQHF.

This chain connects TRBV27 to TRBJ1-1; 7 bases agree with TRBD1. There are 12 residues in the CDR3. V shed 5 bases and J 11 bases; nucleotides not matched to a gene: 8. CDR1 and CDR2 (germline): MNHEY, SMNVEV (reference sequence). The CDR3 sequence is CASSPLGGLAFF. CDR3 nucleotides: TGTGCCAGCAGTCCATTAGGGGGCTTGGCTTTCTTT.

The CDR3 bases are TGTGCCAGCACCCCCATTGGTCGGGGGGGCTACACCTTC. Protein product: CASTPIGRGGYTF. This chain links TRBV27 with TRBJ1-2; D may be TRBD1 (5 bases). The germline CDR1 and CDR2 sequences are MNHEY and SMNVEV (reference sequence). The CDR3 runs 13 residues. Trimming took 7 bases from V and 8 from J, leaving 17 bases between them.

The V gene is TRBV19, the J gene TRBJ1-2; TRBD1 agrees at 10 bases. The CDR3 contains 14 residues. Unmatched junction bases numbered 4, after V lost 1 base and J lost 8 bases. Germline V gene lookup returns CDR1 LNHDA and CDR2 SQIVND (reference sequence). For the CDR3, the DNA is TGTGCCAGTAGTATAGGAGACAGGGGGCCCGGCTACACCTTC. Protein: CASSIGDRGPGYTF.